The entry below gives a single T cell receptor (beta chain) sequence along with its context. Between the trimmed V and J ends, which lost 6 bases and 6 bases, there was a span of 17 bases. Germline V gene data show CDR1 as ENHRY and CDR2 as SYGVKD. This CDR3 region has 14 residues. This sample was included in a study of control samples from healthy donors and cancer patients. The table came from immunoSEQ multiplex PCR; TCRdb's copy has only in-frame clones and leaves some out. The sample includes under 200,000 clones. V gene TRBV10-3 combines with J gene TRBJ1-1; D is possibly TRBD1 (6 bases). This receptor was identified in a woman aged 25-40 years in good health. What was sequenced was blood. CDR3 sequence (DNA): TGTGCCATCAGCCAGACAGGCCAGGAGGCTGAAGCTTTCTTT. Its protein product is CAISQTGQEAEAFF.